The 5 T cell receptor beta chains below come from one sample, sequenced in a study of blood T cell repertoires in COVID-19 (dated by TCRdb to 2018 to 2020). The library was generated by the immunoSEQ multiplex PCR assay. The table was pulled from immuneACCESS by TCRdb, which kept in-frame rearrangements only. Such tables lose some clones; where checked, under half of the loss comes from unresolved V genes, and the rest has no known cause. The sample table holds roughly 230,000 clones, of which roughly 84% were seen once. The top ten clones comprise 4% to 5.5% of the sample. The sample comprised peripheral blood. These TCRs come from a man aged 50 to 60 with active or convalescent COVID-19.

V and J are TRBV7-8 and TRBJ2-3; 8 nucleotides agree with TRBD2. Germline CDR1 and CDR2: SGHVS and FQNEAQ. The V segment lost 4 bases and the J segment 4 bases; nucleotides outside the gene matches: 10. The CDR3 is 16 residues long. CDR3 coding DNA: TGTGCCAGCAGCTCCTATCGGGGGGGGCCAGCAGATACGCAGTATTTT. Its translation: CASSSYRGGPADTQYF.

V is TRBV5-4 and J is TRBJ2-1, with D possibly being TRBD2 (5 bases). The CDR3 runs 14 residues. V was trimmed by 4 bases and J by 9 bases, leaving 17 bases between them. Germline CDR1 SGHNT, CDR2 YYREEE (reference sequence). CDR3 nucleotides: TGTGCCAGCAGCCGGGCCCAGTACGAGGGTGAGCAGTTCTTC. Translated, it gives CASSRAQYEGEQFF.

The rearrangement links TRBV5-1 to TRBJ1-4, with D hard to call. Germline V gives CDR1 SGHRS, CDR2 YFSETQ. V was cut by 2 bases and J by 7 bases, with 12 bases left in between. The length of the CDR3 is 14 residues. The CDR3 nucleotides are TGCGCCAGCAGCTTTACGGGGATCAGTGAAAAACTGTTTTTT. Protein sequence: CASSFTGISEKLFF.

V gene TRBV5-8 combines with J gene TRBJ1-1; maybe TRBD1 (5 bases). The V gene's germline CDR1 is SGHTS and CDR2 YDEGEE. The CDR3 covers 15 residues. V lost 1 base, J lost 3 bases, and 13 bases lay in between. The CDR3 is CASSLSSGRYTEAFF. As DNA, the CDR3 is TGTGCCAGCAGCTTGAGTTCAGGGAGGTACACTGAAGCTTTCTTT.

The V call is TRBV7-8, the J call TRBJ1-1; TRBD1 might be the D (6 bases). The V end was cut by 2 bases, the J end by 1 base, with 14 bases between. The CDR3 consists of 16 residues. In germline, CDR1 is SGHVS, CDR2 FQNEAQ. In DNA form, the CDR3 reads TGTGCCAGCAGCTTATGGGCTGGGGGCAGGAACACTGAAGCTTTCTTT. This codes for CASSLWAGGRNTEAFF.